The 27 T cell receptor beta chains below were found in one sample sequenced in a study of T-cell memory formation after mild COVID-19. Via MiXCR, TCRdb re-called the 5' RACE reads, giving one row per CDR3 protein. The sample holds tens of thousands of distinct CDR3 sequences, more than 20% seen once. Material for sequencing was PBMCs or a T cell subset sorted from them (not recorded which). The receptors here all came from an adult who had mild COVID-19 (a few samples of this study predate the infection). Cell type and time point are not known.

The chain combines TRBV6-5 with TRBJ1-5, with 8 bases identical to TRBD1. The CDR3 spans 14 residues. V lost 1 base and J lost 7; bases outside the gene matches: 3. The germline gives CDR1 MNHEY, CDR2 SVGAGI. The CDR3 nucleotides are TGTGCCAGCAGTTACTTACAGGGGGAGCAGCCCCAGCATTTT. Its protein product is CASSYLQGEQPQHF.

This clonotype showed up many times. The CDR3 reads CASSQGGWGQFF. In DNA, the CDR3 is TGTGCCAGCAGCCAAGGGGGGTGGGGGCAGTTCTTC. The rearrangement uses TRBV3-1 and TRBJ2-1, with D possibly being TRBD1 or TRBD2 (5 bases each). This CDR3 has 12 residues. Trimming took off 1 base at V and 12 bases at J, with 10 bases between the two ends. Germline V gene data show CDR1 as LGHDT and CDR2 as YNNKEL (reference sequence).

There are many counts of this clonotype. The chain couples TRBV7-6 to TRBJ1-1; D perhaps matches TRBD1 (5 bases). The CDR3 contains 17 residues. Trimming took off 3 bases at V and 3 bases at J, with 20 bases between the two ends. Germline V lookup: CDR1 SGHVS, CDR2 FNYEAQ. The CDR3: CASSLRRDRRGDTEAFF. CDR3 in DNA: TGTGCCAGCAGCTTGCGGCGAGACCGCCGGGGGGACACTGAAGCTTTCTTT.

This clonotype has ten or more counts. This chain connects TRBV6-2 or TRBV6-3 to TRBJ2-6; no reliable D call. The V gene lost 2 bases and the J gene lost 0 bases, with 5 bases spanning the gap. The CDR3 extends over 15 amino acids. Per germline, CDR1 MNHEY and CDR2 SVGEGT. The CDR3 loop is CASSYLTSGANVLTF. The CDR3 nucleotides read TGTGCCAGCAGTTACCTAACCTCTGGGGCCAACGTCCTGACTTTC.

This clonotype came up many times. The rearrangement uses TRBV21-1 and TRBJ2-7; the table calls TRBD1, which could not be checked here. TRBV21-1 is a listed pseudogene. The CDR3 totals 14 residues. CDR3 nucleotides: TGTGCCAGCAGCAAAGTACAGGACAGCTACGAGCAGTACTTC. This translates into CASSKVQDSYEQYF.

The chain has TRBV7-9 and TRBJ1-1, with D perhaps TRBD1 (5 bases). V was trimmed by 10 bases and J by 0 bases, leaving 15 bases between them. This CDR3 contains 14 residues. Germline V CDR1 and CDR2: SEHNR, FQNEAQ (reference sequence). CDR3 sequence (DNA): TGTGCCACCCCGGGACGGCACCTGAACACTGAAGCTTTCTTT. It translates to CATPGRHLNTEAFF.

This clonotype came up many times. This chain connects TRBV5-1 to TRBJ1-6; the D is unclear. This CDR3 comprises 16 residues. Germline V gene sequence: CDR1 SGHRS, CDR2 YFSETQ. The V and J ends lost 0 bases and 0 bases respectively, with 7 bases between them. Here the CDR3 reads CASSLEGSSYNSPLHF. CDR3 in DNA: TGCGCCAGCAGCTTGGAAGGGAGCTCCTATAATTCACCCCTCCACTTT. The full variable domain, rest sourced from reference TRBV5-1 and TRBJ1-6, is KAGVTQTPRYLIKTRGQQVTLSCSPISGHRSVSWYQQTPGQGLQFLFEYFSETQRNKGNFPGRFSGRQFSNSRSEMNVSTLELGDSALYLCASSLEGSSYNSPLHFGNGTRLTVT.

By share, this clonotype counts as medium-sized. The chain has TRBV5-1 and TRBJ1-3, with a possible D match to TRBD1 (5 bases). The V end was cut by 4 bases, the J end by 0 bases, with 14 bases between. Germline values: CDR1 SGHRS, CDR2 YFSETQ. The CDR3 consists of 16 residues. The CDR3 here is CASSQGLPSSGNTIYF. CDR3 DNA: TGCGCCAGCAGCCAGGGTCTTCCCTCCTCTGGAAACACCATATATTTT.

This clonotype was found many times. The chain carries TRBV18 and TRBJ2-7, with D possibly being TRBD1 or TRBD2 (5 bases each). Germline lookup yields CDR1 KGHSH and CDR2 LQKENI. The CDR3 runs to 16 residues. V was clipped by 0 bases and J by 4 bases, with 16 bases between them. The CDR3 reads CASSPPGTDVLYEQYF. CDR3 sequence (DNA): TGTGCCAGCTCACCACCAGGGACGGATGTCCTGTACGAGCAGTACTTC.

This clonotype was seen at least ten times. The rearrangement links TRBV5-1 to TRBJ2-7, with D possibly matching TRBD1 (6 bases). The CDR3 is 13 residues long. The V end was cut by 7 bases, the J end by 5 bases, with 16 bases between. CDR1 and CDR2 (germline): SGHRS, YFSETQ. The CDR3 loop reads CASANRAGDEQYF. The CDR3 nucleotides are TGCGCCAGCGCAAACAGGGCTGGGGACGAGCAGTACTTC.

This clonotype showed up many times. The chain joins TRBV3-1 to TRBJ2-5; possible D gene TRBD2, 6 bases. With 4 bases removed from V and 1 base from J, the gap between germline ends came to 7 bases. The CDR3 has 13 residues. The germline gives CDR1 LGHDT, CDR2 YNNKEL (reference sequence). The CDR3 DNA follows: TGTGCCAGCAGCCGCGGGACCCAAGAGACCCAGTACTTC. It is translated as CASSRGTQETQYF.

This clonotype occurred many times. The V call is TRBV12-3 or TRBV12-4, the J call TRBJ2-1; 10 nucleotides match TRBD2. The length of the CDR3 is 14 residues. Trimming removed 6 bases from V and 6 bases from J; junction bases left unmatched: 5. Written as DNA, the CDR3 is TGTGCCAGCAGACTAGCGGGGATTATCAATGAGCAGTTCTTC. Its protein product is CASRLAGIINEQFF.

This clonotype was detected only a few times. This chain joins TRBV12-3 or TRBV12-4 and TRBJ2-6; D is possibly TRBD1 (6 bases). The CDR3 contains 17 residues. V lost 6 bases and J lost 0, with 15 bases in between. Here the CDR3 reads CASSPPTGISGANVLTF. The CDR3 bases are TGTGCCAGCAGCCCACCTACAGGGATCTCTGGGGCCAACGTCCTGACTTTC.

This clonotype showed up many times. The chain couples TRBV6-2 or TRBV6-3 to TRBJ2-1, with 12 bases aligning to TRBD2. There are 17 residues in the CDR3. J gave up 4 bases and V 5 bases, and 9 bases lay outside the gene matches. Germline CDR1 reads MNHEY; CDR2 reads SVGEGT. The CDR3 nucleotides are TGTGCCAGCAGTCCGAAACTAGGACTAGCGGGGTACAATGAGCAGTTCTTC. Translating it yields CASSPKLGLAGYNEQFF.

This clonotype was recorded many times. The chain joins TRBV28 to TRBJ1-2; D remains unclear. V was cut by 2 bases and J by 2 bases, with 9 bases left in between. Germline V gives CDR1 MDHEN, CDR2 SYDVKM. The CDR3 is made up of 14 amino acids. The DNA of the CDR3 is TGTGCCAGCAGTTTAGCCGTACAGAACTATGGCTACACCTTC. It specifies CASSLAVQNYGYTF.

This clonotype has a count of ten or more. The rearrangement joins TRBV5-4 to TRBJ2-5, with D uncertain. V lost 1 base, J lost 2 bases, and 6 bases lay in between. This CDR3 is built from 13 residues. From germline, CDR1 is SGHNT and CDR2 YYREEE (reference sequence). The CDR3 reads CASSLRSQETQYF. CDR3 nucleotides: TGTGCCAGCAGCTTGAGATCTCAAGAGACCCAGTACTTC.

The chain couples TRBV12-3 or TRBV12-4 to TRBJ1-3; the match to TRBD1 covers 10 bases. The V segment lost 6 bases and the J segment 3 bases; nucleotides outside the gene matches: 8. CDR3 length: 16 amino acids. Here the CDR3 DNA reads TGTGCCAGCAGCCCGACAGGGGGCATAGATGGAAACACCATATATTTT. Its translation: CASSPTGGIDGNTIYF.

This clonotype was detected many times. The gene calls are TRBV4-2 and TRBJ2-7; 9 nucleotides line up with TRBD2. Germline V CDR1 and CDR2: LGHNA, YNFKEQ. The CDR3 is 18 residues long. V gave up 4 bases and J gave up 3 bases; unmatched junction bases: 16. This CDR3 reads CASSLAETSGSTYYEQYF. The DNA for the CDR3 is TGTGCCAGCAGCCTAGCGGAGACTAGCGGCTCGACATACTACGAGCAGTACTTC.

The CDR3 loop reads CSAYSGGKDTQYF. CDR3 sequence (DNA): TGCAGTGCTTATAGCGGGGGCAAAGATACGCAGTATTTT. The V call is TRBV20-1, the J call TRBJ2-3; 9 nucleotides line up with TRBD2. This CDR3 spans 13 amino acids. Germline V gives CDR1 DFQATT, CDR2 SNEGSKA (reference sequence). Trimming took 5 bases from V and 5 from J; bases not matched to a gene: 5.

CDR3 sequence: CASSLGTGANVLTF. In DNA form, the CDR3 reads TGTGCCAGCAGCCTTGGGACAGGGGCCAACGTCCTGACTTTC. The chain joins TRBV7-6 to TRBJ2-6, with a weak D call TRBD1 (6 bases). Germline V gene lookup returns CDR1 SGHVS and CDR2 FNYEAQ. The ends were cut back, 5 bases at V and 4 bases at J, with 9 bases in the middle. The CDR3 spans 14 residues. The full variable domain, rest sourced from reference TRBV7-6 and TRBJ2-6, is GAGVSQSPRYKVTKRGQDVALRCDPISGHVSLYWYRQALGQGPEFLTYFNYEAQQDKSGLPNDRFSAERPEGSISTLTIQRTEQRDSAMYRCASSLGTGANVLTFGAGSRLTVL.

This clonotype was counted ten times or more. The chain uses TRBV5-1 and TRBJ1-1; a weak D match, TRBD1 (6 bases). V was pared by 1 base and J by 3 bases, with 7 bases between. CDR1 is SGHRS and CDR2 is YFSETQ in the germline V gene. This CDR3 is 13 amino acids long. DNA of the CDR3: TGCGCCAGCAGCTTGTCAGGGGACACTGAAGCTTTCTTT. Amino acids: CASSLSGDTEAFF. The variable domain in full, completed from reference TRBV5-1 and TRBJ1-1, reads KAGVTQTPRYLIKTRGQQVTLSCSPISGHRSVSWYQQTPGQGLQFLFEYFSETQRNKGNFPGRFSGRQFSNSRSEMNVSTLELGDSALYLCASSLSGDTEAFFGQGTRLTVV.

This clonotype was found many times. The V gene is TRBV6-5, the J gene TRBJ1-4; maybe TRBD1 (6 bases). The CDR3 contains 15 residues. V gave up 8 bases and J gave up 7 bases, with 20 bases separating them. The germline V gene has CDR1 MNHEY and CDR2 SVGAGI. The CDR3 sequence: CASGEGGGSREKLFF. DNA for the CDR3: TGTGCCAGCGGGGAAGGGGGGGGCTCACGTGAAAAACTGTTTTTT.

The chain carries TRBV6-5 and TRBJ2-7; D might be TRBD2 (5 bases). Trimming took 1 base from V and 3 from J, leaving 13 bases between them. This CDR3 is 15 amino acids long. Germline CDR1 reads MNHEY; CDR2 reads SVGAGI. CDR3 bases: TGTGCCAGCAGTTACTTTCTAGGAGGCGGCTACGAGCAGTACTTC. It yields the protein CASSYFLGGGYEQYF.

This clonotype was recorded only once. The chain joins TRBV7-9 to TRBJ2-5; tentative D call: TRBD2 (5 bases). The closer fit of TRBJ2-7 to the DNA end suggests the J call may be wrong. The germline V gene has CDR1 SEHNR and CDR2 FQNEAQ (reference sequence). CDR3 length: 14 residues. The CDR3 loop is CASSLSGRPDEQYF. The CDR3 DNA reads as TGTGCCAGCAGCTTAAGCGGAAGGCCGGACGAGCAGTACTTC.

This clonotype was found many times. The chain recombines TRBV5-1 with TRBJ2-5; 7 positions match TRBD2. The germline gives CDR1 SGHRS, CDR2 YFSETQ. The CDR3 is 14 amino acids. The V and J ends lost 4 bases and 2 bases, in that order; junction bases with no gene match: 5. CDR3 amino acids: CASSLSSGQETQYF. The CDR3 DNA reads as TGCGCCAGCAGCCTATCTAGCGGACAAGAGACCCAGTACTTC.

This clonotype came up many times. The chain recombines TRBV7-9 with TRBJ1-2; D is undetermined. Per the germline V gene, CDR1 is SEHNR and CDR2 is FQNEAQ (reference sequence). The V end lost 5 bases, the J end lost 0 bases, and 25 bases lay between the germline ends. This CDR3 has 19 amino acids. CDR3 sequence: CASSPAPGEGTVANYGYTF. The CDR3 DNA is TGTGCCAGCAGCCCCGCTCCAGGAGAGGGAACCGTCGCTAACTATGGCTACACCTTC.

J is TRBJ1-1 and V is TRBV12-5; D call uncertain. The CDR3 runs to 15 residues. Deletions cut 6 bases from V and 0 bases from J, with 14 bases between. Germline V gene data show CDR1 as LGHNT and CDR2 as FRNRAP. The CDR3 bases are TGTGCTAGTGGCCTAGGAGGGAGGATGAACACTGAAGCTTTCTTT. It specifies CASGLGGRMNTEAFF.